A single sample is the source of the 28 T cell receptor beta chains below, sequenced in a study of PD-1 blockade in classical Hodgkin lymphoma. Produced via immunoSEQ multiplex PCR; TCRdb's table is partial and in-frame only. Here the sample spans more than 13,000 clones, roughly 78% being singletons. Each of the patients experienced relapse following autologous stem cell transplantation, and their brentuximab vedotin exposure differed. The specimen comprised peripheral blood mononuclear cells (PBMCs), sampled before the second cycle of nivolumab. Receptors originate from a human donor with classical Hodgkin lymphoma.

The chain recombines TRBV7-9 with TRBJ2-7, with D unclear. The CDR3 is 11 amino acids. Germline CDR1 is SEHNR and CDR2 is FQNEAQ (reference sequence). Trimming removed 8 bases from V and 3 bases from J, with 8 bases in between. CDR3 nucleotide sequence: TGTGCCAGCGGGAAGTACTACGAGCAGTACTTC. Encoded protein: CASGKYYEQYF.

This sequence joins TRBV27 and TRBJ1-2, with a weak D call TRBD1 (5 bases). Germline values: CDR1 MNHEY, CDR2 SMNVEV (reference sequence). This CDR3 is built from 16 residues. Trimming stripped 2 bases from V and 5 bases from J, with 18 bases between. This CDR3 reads CASSLVMPGGVYGYTF. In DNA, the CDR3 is TGTGCCAGCAGTTTAGTTATGCCGGGGGGAGTGTATGGCTACACCTTC.

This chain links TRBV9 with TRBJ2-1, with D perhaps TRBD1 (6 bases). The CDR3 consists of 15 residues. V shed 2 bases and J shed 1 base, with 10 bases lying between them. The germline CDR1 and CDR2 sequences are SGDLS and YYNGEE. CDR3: CASSVTGNSYNEQFF. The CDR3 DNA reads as TGTGCCAGCAGCGTGACAGGAAATTCCTACAATGAGCAGTTCTTC.

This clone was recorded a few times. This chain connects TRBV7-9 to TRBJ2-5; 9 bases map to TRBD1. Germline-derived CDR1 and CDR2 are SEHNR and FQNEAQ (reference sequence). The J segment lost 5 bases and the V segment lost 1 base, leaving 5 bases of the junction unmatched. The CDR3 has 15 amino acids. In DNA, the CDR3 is TGTGCCAGCAGCTTAGATACAGGGGGCAGTGAGACCCAGTACTTC. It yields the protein CASSLDTGGSETQYF.

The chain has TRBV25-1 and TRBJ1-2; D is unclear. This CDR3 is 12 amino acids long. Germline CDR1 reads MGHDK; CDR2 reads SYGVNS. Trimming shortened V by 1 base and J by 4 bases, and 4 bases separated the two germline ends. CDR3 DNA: TGTGCCAGCAGTGAATTAGGCTATGGCTACACCTTC. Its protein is CASSELGYGYTF.

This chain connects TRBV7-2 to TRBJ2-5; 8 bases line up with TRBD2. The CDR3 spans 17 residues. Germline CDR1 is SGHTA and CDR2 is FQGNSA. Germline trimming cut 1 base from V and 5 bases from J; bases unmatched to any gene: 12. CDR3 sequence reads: CASSLGRVGGARETQYF. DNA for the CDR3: TGTGCCAGCAGCTTAGGTCGTGTCGGGGGGGCCCGGGAGACCCAGTACTTC.

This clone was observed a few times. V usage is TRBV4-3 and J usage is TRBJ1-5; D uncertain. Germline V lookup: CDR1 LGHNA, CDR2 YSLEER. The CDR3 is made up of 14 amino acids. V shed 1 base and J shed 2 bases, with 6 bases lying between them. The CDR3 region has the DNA TGCGCCAGCAGCCAAGCCGTCGGCAATCAGCCCCAGCATTTT. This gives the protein CASSQAVGNQPQHF.

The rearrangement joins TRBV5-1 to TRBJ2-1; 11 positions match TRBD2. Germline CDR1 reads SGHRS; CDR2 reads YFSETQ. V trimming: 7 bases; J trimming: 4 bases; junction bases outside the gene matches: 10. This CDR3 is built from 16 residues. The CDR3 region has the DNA TGCGCCAGCGCTACTACTATAGCGGGGGGGTACAATGAGCAGTTCTTC. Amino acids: CASATTIAGGYNEQFF.

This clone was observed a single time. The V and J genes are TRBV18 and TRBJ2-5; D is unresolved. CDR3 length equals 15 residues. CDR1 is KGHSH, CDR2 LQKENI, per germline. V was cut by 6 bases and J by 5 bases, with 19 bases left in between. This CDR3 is CASSPPYPEEETQYF. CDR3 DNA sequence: TGTGCCAGCTCGCCGCCATACCCCGAGGAGGAGACCCAGTACTTC.

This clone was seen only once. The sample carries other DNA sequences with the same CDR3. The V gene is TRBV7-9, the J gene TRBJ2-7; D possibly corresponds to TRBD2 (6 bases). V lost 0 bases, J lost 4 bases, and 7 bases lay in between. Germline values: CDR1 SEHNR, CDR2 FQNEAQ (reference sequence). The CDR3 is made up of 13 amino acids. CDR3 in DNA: TGTGCCAGCAGCTTAGCGGGGGGTTACGAGCAGTACTTC. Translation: CASSLAGGYEQYF.

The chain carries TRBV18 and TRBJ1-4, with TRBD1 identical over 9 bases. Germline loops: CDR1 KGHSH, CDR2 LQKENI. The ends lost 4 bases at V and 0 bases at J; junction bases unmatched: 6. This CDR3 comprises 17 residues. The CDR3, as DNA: TGTGCCAGCTCACTTACAGGGGGCGCTGCAACTAATGAAAAACTGTTTTTT. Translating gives CASSLTGGAATNEKLFF.

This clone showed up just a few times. The CDR3 nucleotides read TGTGCCAGCAGCTTAGACGGTCAGCTGAATGAAAAACTGTTTTTT. Translating it yields CASSLDGQLNEKLFF. The chain links TRBV11-2 to TRBJ1-4, with unresolved D. Trimming removed 0 bases from V and 5 bases from J, with 10 bases in between. Germline V gives CDR1 SGHAT, CDR2 FQNNGV. CDR3 size: 15 residues. The complete variable domain, with remaining parts taken from reference TRBV11-2 and TRBJ1-4, reads EAGVAQSPRYKIIEKRQSVAFWCNPISGHATLYWYQQILGQGPKLLIQFQNNGVVDDSQLPKDRFSAERLKGVDSTLKIQPAKLEDSAVYLCASSLDGQLNEKLFFGSGTQLSVL.

The CDR3 DNA reads TGTGCCAGCAGGCCGACGGCCACTAATGAAAAACTGTTTTTT. This codes for CASRPTATNEKLFF. This chain uses TRBV6-1 with TRBJ1-4, with D hard to call. V lost 6 bases and J lost 2, with 10 bases in between. Germline CDR1 reads MNHNS; CDR2 reads SASEGT. The CDR3 is 14 amino acids.

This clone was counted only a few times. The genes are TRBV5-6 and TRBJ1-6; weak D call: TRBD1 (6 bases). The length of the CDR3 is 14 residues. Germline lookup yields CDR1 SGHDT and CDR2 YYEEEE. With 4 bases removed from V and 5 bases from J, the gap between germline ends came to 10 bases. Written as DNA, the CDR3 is TGTGCCAGCAGCAACAGGGCTAATAATTCACCCCTCCACTTT. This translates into CASSNRANNSPLHF.

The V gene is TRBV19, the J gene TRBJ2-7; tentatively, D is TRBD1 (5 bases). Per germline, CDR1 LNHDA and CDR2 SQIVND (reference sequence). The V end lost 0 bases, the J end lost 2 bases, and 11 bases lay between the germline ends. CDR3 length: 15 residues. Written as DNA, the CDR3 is TGTGCCAGTAGTATAGATCATAAGGGGACCTACGAGCAGTACTTC. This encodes CASSIDHKGTYEQYF.

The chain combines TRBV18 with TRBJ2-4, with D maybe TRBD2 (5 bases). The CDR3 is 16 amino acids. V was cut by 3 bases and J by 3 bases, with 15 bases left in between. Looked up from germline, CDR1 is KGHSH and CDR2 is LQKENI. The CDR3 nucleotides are TGTGCCAGCTCACCCTCTGGACGGGCGGGCAAAAACATTCAGTACTTC. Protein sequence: CASSPSGRAGKNIQYF.

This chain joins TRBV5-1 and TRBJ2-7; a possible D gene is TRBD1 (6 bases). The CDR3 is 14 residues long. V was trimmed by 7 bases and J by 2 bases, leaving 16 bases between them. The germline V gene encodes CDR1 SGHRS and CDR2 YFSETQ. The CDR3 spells CASCHGQPPYEQYF. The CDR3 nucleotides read TGCGCCAGCTGCCACGGACAGCCCCCCTACGAGCAGTACTTC. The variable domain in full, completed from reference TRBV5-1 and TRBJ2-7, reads KAGVTQTPRYLIKTRGQQVTLSCSPISGHRSVSWYQQTPGQGLQFLFEYFSETQRNKGNFPGRFSGRQFSNSRSEMNVSTLELGDSALYLCASCHGQPPYEQYFGPGTRLTVT.

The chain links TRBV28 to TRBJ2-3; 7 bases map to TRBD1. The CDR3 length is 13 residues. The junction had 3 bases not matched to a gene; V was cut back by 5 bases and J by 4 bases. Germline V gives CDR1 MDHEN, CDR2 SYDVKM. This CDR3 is CASSRQGADTQYF. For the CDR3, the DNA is TGTGCCAGCAGTCGACAGGGAGCAGATACGCAGTATTTT.

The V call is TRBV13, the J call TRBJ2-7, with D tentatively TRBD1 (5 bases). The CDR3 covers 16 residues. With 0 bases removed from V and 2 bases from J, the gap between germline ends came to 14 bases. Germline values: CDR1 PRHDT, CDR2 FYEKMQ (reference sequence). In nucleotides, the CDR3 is TGTGCCAGCAGCTTAGGGGCAGGGCGATTAACCTACGAGCAGTACTTC. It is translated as CASSLGAGRLTYEQYF.

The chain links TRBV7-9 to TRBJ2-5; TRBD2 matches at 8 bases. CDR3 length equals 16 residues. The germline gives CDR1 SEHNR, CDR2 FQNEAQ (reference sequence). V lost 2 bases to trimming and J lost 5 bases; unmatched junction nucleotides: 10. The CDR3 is CASSLRGLGGAETQYF. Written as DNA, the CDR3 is TGTGCCAGCAGCTTAAGGGGACTAGGAGGGGCGGAGACCCAGTACTTC. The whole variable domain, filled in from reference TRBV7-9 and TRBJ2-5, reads DTGVSQNPRHKITKRGQNVTFRCDPISEHNRLYWYRQTLGQGPEFLTYFQNEAQLEKSRLLSDRFSAERPKGSFSTLEIQRTEQGDSAMYLCASSLRGLGGAETQYFGPGTRLLVL.

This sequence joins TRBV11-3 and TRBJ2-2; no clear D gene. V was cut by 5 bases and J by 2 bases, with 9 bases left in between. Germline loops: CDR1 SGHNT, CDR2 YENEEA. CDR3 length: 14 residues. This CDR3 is CASSPSRNTGELFF. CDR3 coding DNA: TGTGCCAGCAGCCCTTCTAGAAACACCGGGGAGCTGTTTTTT.

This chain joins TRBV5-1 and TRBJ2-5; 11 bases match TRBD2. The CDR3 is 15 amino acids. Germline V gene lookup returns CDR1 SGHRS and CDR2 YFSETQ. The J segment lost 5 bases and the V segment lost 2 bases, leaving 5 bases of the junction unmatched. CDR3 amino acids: CASSLLAGAWETQYF. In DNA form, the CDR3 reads TGCGCCAGCAGCTTACTAGCGGGGGCCTGGGAGACCCAGTACTTC. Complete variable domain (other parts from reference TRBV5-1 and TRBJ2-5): KAGVTQTPRYLIKTRGQQVTLSCSPISGHRSVSWYQQTPGQGLQFLFEYFSETQRNKGNFPGRFSGRQFSNSRSEMNVSTLELGDSALYLCASSLLAGAWETQYFGPGTRLLVL.

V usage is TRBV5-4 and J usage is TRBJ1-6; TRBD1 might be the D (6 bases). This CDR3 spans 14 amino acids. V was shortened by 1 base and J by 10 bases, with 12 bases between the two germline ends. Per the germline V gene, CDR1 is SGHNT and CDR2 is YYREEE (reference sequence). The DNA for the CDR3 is TGTGCCAGCAGCTTGTCTGCCCAGGGGTCACCCCTCCACTTT. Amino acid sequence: CASSLSAQGSPLHF.

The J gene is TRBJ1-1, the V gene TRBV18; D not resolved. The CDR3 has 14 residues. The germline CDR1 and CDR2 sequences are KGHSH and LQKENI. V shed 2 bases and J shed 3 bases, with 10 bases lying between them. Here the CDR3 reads CASSPFEVHTEAFF. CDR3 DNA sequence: TGTGCCAGCTCACCATTTGAAGTGCACACTGAAGCTTTCTTT.

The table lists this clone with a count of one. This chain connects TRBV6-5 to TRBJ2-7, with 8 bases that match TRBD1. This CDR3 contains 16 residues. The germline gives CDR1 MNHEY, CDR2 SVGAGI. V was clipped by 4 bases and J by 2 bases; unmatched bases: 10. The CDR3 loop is CASSLEGGQGPYEQYF. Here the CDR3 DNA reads TGTGCCAGCAGTTTAGAGGGAGGACAGGGTCCCTACGAGCAGTACTTC.

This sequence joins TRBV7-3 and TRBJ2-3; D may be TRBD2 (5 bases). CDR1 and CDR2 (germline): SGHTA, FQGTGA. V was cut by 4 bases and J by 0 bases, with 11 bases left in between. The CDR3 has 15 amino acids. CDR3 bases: TGTGCCAGCAGCTCGAGCGGTACTAGCACAGATACGCAGTATTTT. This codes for CASSSSGTSTDTQYF.

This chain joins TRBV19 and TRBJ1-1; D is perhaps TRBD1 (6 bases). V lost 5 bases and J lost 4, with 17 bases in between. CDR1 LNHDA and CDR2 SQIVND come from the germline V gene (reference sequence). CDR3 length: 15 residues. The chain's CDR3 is CASSARQAFSTEAFF. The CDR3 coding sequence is TGTGCCAGTAGTGCAAGACAGGCGTTCAGCACTGAAGCTTTCTTT. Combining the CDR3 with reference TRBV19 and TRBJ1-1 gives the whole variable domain DGGITQSPKYLFRKEGQNVTLSCEQNLNHDAMYWYRQDPGQGLRLIYYSQIVNDFQKGDIAEGYSVSREKKESFPLTVTSAQKNPTAFYLCASSARQAFSTEAFFGQGTRLTVV.

The CDR3 region has the DNA TGTGCCAGCAGTTACCGGACGGATTATCCAGACACTGAAGCTTTCTTT. Translated: CASSYRTDYPDTEAFF. The chain links TRBV6-5 to TRBJ1-1; D gene ambiguous. The germline gives CDR1 MNHEY, CDR2 SVGAGI. This CDR3 has 16 amino acids. Trimming took 2 bases from V and 3 from J, leaving 16 bases between them.